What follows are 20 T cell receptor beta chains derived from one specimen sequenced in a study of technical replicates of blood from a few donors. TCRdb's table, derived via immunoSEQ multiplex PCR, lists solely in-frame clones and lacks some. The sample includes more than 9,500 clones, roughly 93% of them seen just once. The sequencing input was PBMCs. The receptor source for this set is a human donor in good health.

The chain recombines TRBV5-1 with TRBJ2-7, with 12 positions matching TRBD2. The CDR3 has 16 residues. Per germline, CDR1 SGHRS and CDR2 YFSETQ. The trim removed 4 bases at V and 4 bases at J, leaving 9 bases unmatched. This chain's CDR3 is CASSPQPTSGSYEQYF. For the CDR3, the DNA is TGCGCCAGCAGCCCCCAGCCGACTAGCGGGAGTTACGAGCAGTACTTC.

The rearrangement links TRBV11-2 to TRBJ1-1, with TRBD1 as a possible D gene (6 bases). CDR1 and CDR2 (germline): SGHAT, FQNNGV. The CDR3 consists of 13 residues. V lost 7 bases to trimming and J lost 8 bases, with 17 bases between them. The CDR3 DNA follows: TGTGCCAGCACGCTGGGCCTCGGGACAGAAGCTTTCTTT. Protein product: CASTLGLGTEAFF.

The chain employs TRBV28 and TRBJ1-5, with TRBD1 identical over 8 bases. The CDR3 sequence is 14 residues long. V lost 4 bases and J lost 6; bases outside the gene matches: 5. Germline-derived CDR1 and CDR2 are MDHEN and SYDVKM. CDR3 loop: CASSSGGAGQPQHF. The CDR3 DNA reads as TGTGCCAGCAGTTCAGGGGGCGCGGGTCAGCCCCAGCATTTT.

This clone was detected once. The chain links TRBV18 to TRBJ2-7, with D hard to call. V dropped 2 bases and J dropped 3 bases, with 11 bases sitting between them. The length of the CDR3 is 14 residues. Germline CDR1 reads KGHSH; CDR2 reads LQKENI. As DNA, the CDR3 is TGTGCCAGCTCACCAGGAGCTAACCACTACGAGCAGTACTTC. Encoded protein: CASSPGANHYEQYF.

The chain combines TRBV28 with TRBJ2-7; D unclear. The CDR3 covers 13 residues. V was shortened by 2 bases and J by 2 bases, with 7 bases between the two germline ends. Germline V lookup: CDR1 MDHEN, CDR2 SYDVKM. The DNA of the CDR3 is TGTGCCAGCAGTTTAAGTGGGCCCTACGAGCAGTACTTC. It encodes CASSLSGPYEQYF.

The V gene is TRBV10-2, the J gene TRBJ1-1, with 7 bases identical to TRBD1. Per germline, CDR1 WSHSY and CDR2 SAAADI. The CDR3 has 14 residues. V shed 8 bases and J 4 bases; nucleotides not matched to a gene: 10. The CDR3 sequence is CASLSGGGGTEAFF. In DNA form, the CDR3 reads TGCGCCAGCTTATCTGGAGGGGGCGGCACTGAAGCTTTCTTT.

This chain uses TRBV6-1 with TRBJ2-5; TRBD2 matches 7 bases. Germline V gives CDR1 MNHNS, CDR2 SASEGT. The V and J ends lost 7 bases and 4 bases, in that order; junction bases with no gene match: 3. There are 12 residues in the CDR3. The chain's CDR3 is CASTREGETQYF. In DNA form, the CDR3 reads TGTGCCAGCACTAGGGAGGGAGAGACCCAGTACTTC.

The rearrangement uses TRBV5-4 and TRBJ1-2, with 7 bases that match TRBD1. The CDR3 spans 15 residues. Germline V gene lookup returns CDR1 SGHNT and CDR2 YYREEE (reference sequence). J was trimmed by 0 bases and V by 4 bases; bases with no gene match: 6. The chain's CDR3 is CASSREQGTNYGYTF. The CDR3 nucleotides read TGTGCCAGCAGCCGCGAACAGGGGACTAACTATGGCTACACCTTC. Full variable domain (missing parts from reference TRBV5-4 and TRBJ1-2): ETGVTQSPTHLIKTRGQQVTLRCSSQSGHNTVSWYQQALGQGPQFIFQYYREEENGRGNFPPRFSGLQFPNYSSELNVNALELDDSALYLCASSREQGTNYGYTFGSGTRLTVV.

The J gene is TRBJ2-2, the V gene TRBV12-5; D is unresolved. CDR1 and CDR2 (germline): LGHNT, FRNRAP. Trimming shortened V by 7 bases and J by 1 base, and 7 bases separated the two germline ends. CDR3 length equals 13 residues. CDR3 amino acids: CASVRGNTGELFF. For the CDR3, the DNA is TGTGCTAGTGTACGAGGGAACACCGGGGAGCTGTTTTTT.

The chain's CDR3 is CASSSDRGKQFF. The CDR3 DNA sequence: TGTGCCAGCAGCTCGGACCGGGGGAAGCAGTTCTTC. V gene TRBV5-4 combines with J gene TRBJ2-1; a possible D gene is TRBD2 (6 bases). The V and J ends lost 3 bases and 11 bases respectively, with 12 bases between them. There are 12 residues in the CDR3. Germline V gene sequence: CDR1 SGHNT, CDR2 YYREEE (reference sequence).

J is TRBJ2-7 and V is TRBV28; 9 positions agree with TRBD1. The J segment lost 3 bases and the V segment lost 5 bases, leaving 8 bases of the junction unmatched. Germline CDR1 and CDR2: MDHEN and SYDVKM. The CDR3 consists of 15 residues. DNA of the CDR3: TGTGCCAGCAGTCCTCCGGGACAGGGATTCTACGAGCAGTACTTC. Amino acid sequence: CASSPPGQGFYEQYF.

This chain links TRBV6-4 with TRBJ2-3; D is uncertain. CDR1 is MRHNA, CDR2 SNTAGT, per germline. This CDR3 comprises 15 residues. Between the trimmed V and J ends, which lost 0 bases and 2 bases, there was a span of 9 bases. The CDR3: CASSDSIEPTDTQYF. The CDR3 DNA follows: TGTGCCAGCAGTGACTCAATAGAGCCCACAGATACGCAGTATTTT.

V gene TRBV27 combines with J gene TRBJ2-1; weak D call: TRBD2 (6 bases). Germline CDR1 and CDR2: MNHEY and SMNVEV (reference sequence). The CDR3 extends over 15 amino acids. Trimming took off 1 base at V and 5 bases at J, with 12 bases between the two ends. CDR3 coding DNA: TGTGCCAGCAGTTTATTAGTGGGACTCAACAATGAGCAGTTCTTC. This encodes CASSLLVGLNNEQFF.

The CDR3 sequence is CASSARAAAYAQGGQPQHF. The CDR3 bases are TGTGCCAGCAGTGCCCGGGCGGCAGCATACGCCCAGGGAGGTCAGCCCCAGCATTTT. The J gene is TRBJ1-5, the V gene TRBV6-1; tentatively, D is TRBD1 (5 bases). Germline assignment: CDR1 MNHNS and CDR2 SASEGT. The CDR3 runs 19 residues. Between the trimmed V and J ends, which lost 4 bases and 6 bases, there was a span of 28 bases.

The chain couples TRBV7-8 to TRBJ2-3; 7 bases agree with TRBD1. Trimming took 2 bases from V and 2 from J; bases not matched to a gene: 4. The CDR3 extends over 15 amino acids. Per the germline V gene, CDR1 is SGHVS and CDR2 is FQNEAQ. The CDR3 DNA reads TGTGCCAGCAGCTTATACAGGGGCCCCACAGATACGCAGTATTTT. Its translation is CASSLYRGPTDTQYF.

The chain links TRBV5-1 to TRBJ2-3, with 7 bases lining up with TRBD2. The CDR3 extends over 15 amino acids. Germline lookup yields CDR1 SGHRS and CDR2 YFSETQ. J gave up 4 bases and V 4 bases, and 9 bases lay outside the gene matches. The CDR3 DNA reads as TGCGCCAGCAGCGGCGGGAGTCGAGGCGCAGATACGCAGTATTTT. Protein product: CASSGGSRGADTQYF.

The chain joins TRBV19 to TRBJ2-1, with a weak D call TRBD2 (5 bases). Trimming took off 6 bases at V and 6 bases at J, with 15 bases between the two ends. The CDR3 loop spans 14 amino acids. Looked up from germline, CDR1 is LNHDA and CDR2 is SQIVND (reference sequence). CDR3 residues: CASRIPGSFNEQFF. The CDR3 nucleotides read TGTGCCAGTAGGATCCCGGGGAGTTTCAATGAGCAGTTCTTC. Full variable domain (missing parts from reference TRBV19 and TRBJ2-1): DGGITQSPKYLFRKEGQNVTLSCEQNLNHDAMYWYRQDPGQGLRLIYYSQIVNDFQKGDIAEGYSVSREKKESFPLTVTSAQKNPTAFYLCASRIPGSFNEQFFGPGTRLTVL.

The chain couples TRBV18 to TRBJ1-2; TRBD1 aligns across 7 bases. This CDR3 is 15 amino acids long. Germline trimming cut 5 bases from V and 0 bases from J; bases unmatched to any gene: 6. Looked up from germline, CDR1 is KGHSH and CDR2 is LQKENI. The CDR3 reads CASSVGTETNYGYTF. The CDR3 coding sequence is TGTGCCAGCTCAGTCGGGACAGAAACTAACTATGGCTACACCTTC. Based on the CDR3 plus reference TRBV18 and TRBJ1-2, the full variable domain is NAGVMQNPRHLVRRRGQEARLRCSPMKGHSHVYWYRQLPEEGLKFMVYLQKENIIDESGMPKERFSAEFPKEGPSILRIQQVVRGDSAAYFCASSVGTETNYGYTFGSGTRLTVV.

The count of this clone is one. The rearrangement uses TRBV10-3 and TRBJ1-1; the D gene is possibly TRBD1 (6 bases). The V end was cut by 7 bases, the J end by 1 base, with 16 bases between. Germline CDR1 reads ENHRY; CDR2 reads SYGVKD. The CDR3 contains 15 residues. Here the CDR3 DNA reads TGTGCCATCACGGACAGCCCAAAGGGGAACACTGAAGCTTTCTTT. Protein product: CAITDSPKGNTEAFF.

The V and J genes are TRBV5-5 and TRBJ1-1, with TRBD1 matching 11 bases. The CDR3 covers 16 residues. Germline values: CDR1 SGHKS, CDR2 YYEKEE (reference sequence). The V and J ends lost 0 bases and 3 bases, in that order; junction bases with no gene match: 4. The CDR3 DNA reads TGTGCCAGCAGCTTGGAAGGGACAGGGGGTTACACTGAAGCTTTCTTT. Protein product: CASSLEGTGGYTEAFF.